Below, 26 T cell receptor beta chains from the same sample are listed, as sequenced in a study of cytomegalovirus exposure and HLA in healthy donors. It was with 60 Vbeta and 13 Jbeta primers that the PCR ran. Sequencing used immunoSEQ multiplex PCR; TCRdb keeps in-frame clones, though not all of them. The data hold roughly 52,000 clones, with about four fifths observed a single time. The sequenced material came from PBMCs. The receptors derive from a female donor in good health and CMV-seronegative.

This clone came up a few times. CDR3: CASSDWLYGYTF. DNA for the CDR3: TGTGCCAGCAGTGACTGGCTCTATGGCTACACCTTC. The chain has TRBV2 and TRBJ1-2; D is uncertain. Trimming left V 3 bases short and J 4 bases short, with 6 bases between. Germline CDR1 reads SNHLY; CDR2 reads FYNNEI. This CDR3 has 12 amino acids.

The chain links TRBV5-5 to TRBJ1-5; TRBD1 matches 9 bases. V trimming: 4 bases; J trimming: 3 bases; junction bases outside the gene matches: 8. CDR3 length: 16 residues. Germline CDR1 SGHKS, CDR2 YYEKEE (reference sequence). The CDR3 DNA reads as TGTGCCAGCAGCCCTGAGGACAGGGGAAACAATCAGCCCCAGCATTTT. Its protein is CASSPEDRGNNQPQHF.

The chain couples TRBV19 to TRBJ1-2; 8 bases match TRBD1. Germline V gives CDR1 LNHDA, CDR2 SQIVND (reference sequence). This CDR3 spans 15 amino acids. Unmatched junction bases numbered 10, after V lost 6 bases and J lost 4 bases. The CDR3 DNA reads as TGTGCCAGTAGACCCGCAGGGGGCGGAATCTATGGCTACACCTTC. Its translation is CASRPAGGGIYGYTF.

V and J are TRBV5-1 and TRBJ1-2; TRBD1 is a possible D gene (5 bases). Trimming removed 7 bases from V and 8 bases from J, with 15 bases in between. Germline values: CDR1 SGHRS, CDR2 YFSETQ. The CDR3 extends over 12 amino acids. The CDR3 bases are TGCGCCAGCCTTGACAGCGCTGGAGGCTACACCTTC. Encoded protein: CASLDSAGGYTF.

In its sample, this clone was seen once. This chain links TRBV7-9 with TRBJ2-5; a possible D gene is TRBD2 (6 bases). The J call is uncertain, as TRBJ2-7 better fits the DNA end. The CDR3 has 13 amino acids. The germline V gene encodes CDR1 SEHNR and CDR2 FQNEAQ (reference sequence). CDR3 loop: CASSFFTGDEQYF. Here the CDR3 DNA reads TGTGCCAGCAGCTTTTTCACGGGAGACGAGCAGTACTTC.

Here the CDR3 DNA reads TGTGCCAGCAGATCCTTCCCACTTTCTATAGCAGAAGAGACCCAGTACTTC. This sequence encodes CASRSFPLSIAEETQYF. The genes are TRBV7-9 and TRBJ2-5; D gene ambiguous. This CDR3 is 17 amino acids long. Looked up from germline, CDR1 is SEHNR and CDR2 is FQNEAQ (reference sequence). V dropped 6 bases and J dropped 3 bases, with 23 bases sitting between them.

V and J are TRBV4-2 and TRBJ2-2; 9 bases line up with TRBD2. The germline V gene has CDR1 LGHNA and CDR2 YNFKEQ. Germline trimming cut 0 bases from V and 5 bases from J; bases unmatched to any gene: 7. CDR3 length: 17 amino acids. CDR3: CASSQDGGTSSTGELFF. The CDR3 nucleotides read TGTGCCAGCAGCCAAGATGGTGGGACTAGCAGTACCGGGGAGCTGTTTTTT.

The chain combines TRBV7-2 with TRBJ2-5; tentatively, D is TRBD2 (7 bases). The length of the CDR3 is 14 residues. Germline V gene sequence: CDR1 SGHTA, CDR2 FQGNSA. Trimming took off 0 bases at V and 4 bases at J, with 9 bases between the two ends. The DNA for the CDR3 is TGTGCCAGCAGCTTAGCGGGGGGGCCAGAGACCCAGTACTTC. This sequence encodes CASSLAGGPETQYF.

Here the CDR3 reads CASRDERLAGFFEQYF. In DNA form, the CDR3 reads TGTGCCAGCAGGGACGAGAGACTAGCGGGGTTCTTCGAGCAGTACTTC. V usage is TRBV2 and J usage is TRBJ2-7; 11 nucleotides agree with TRBD2. Trimming took 6 bases from V and 6 from J; bases not matched to a gene: 13. Germline-derived CDR1 and CDR2 are SNHLY and FYNNEI. The CDR3 has 16 amino acids.

The chain uses TRBV5-8 and TRBJ1-1; D is perhaps TRBD1 (5 bases). This CDR3 region has 11 residues. The germline V and J ends were trimmed by 0 bases and 10 bases, with 7 bases remaining between them. CDR1 is SGHTS and CDR2 is YDEGEE in the germline V gene. The chain's CDR3 is CASSLVGGAFF. CDR3 sequence (DNA): TGTGCCAGCAGCTTGGTCGGGGGAGCTTTCTTT.

The rearrangement links TRBV7-3 to TRBJ2-5, with unresolved D. Trimming took 1 base from V and 5 from J, leaving 14 bases between them. The CDR3 runs to 15 residues. Germline V gene data show CDR1 as SGHTA and CDR2 as FQGTGA. The CDR3 sequence: CASSLIGSFGETQYF. The CDR3 bases are TGTGCCAGCAGCTTAATCGGGTCGTTTGGGGAGACCCAGTACTTC.

This chain connects TRBV6-5 to TRBJ2-3; the match to TRBD2 covers 9 bases. The CDR3 covers 16 residues. V lost 0 bases and J lost 0; bases outside the gene matches: 1. The germline gives CDR1 MNHEY, CDR2 SVGAGI. The CDR3 reads CASSYSTSGSTDTQYF. The CDR3 DNA is TGTGCCAGCAGTTACTCGACTAGCGGAAGCACAGATACGCAGTATTTT.

The V call is TRBV15, the J call TRBJ2-5, with a weak D call TRBD2 (6 bases). The V gene lost 4 bases and the J gene lost 11 bases, with 20 bases spanning the gap. The CDR3 sequence is 14 residues long. Germline CDR1 and CDR2: LNHNV and YYDKDF (reference sequence). CDR3 DNA sequence: TGTGCCACCAGCAAGGGACTGGGAAAGGAGGAGCAGTACTTC. Protein sequence: CATSKGLGKEEQYF.

This sequence joins TRBV18 and TRBJ2-3; 8 bases match TRBD1. The germline V gene has CDR1 KGHSH and CDR2 LQKENI. This CDR3 is built from 14 residues. Trimming at V came to 8 bases and at J to 2 bases, leaving 6 bases not matched to a gene. The CDR3 DNA reads as TGTGCCAGCAAGGACAGGGCCAACACAGATACGCAGTATTTT. Translation: CASKDRANTDTQYF.

The V gene is TRBV7-2, the J gene TRBJ2-1; 7 bases map to TRBD2. The V gene's germline CDR1 is SGHTA and CDR2 FQGNSA. The CDR3 has 16 amino acids. The J segment lost 3 bases and the V segment lost 5 bases, leaving 10 bases of the junction unmatched. CDR3 region: CASSLVAGVIYNEQFF. The DNA of the CDR3 is TGTGCCAGCAGCCTGGTGGCGGGGGTGATCTACAATGAGCAGTTCTTC.

The chain combines TRBV18 with TRBJ2-7; D is unclear. V was clipped by 4 bases and J by 6 bases, with 16 bases between them. Per the germline V gene, CDR1 is KGHSH and CDR2 is LQKENI. The CDR3 length is 14 residues. DNA of the CDR3: TGTGCCAGCTCACAAGGATCTAGTGGCCGCGAGCAGTACTTC. Translated, it gives CASSQGSSGREQYF.

This clone was detected once. The chain recombines TRBV5-6 with TRBJ1-2; D might be TRBD1 (6 bases). The CDR3 consists of 16 residues. Trimming shortened V by 3 bases and J by 2 bases, and 17 bases separated the two germline ends. Germline V gene data show CDR1 as SGHDT and CDR2 as YYEEEE. CDR3 coding DNA: TGTGCCAGCAGCTGGGGGTTTCGGGACACCAACTATGGCTACACCTTC. As protein: CASSWGFRDTNYGYTF.

This sequence joins TRBV4-2 and TRBJ2-3; 10 bases are a match to TRBD2. V shed 0 bases, J shed 6 bases, and the junction held 9 bases outside the gene matches. The CDR3 has 17 amino acids. CDR1 is LGHNA and CDR2 is YNFKEQ in the germline V gene. The CDR3 nucleotides read TGTGCCAGCAGCCAAGATGCCAGCGGGGGGGCCGCGGATACGCAGTATTTT. Translation gives CASSQDASGGAADTQYF.

This rearrangement joins TRBV7-9 to TRBJ1-2; D gene unclear. The CDR3 is 13 residues long. CDR1 and CDR2 (germline): SEHNR, FQNEAQ (reference sequence). Trimming removed 4 bases from V and 6 bases from J, with 12 bases in between. CDR3 nucleotides: TGTGCCAGCAGCTCGAGGCGAGCGGATGGCTACACCTTC. Amino acids: CASSSRRADGYTF.

In this sample, this clone turned up once. The chain couples TRBV7-3 to TRBJ2-3, with 8 bases fitting TRBD2. CDR3 length: 15 amino acids. The V gene end was trimmed by 2 bases and the J gene end by 2 bases; junction bases not matched to a gene: 3. The germline CDR1 and CDR2 sequences are SGHTA and FQGTGA. CDR3 in amino acids: CASSLGAGATDTQYF. The CDR3 DNA sequence: TGTGCCAGCAGCTTAGGAGCGGGGGCCACAGATACGCAGTATTTT.

This clone was counted a few times. The V gene is TRBV7-2, the J gene TRBJ2-5; 8 nucleotides line up with TRBD1. This CDR3 region has 15 residues. Trimming took 5 bases from V and 11 from J; bases not matched to a gene: 16. The V gene's germline CDR1 is SGHTA and CDR2 FQGNSA. CDR3 nucleotide sequence: TGTGCCAGCAGCACCGGACAGGGATTCTTTGGGGAGCAGTACTTC. Encoded protein: CASSTGQGFFGEQYF.

The rearrangement uses TRBV6-1 and TRBJ1-1, with D possibly matching TRBD1 (5 bases). Trimming shortened V by 2 bases and J by 6 bases, and 19 bases separated the two germline ends. CDR3 size: 16 residues. Germline V CDR1 and CDR2: MNHNS, SASEGT. CDR3 loop: CASSERLGPRLAEAFF. The CDR3 coding sequence is TGTGCCAGCAGTGAACGTCTGGGGCCGAGGTTGGCTGAAGCTTTCTTT.

The rearrangement joins TRBV7-9 to TRBJ2-1; the match to TRBD1 covers 8 bases. The V segment lost 4 bases and the J segment 4 bases; nucleotides outside the gene matches: 6. The germline gives CDR1 SEHNR, CDR2 FQNEAQ (reference sequence). The CDR3 is 15 amino acids. The CDR3 loop is CASSYRDRTYNEQFF. In DNA, the CDR3 is TGTGCCAGCAGCTACCGGGACAGGACTTACAATGAGCAGTTCTTC.

The chain joins TRBV5-4 to TRBJ2-3, with 7 bases fitting TRBD2. The trim removed 1 base at V and 4 bases at J, leaving 3 bases unmatched. This CDR3 region has 14 residues. Germline V lookup: CDR1 SGHNT, CDR2 YYREEE (reference sequence). The CDR3 spells CASSLRGVSDTQYF. The CDR3 nucleotides read TGTGCCAGCAGCTTGCGGGGGGTGTCAGATACGCAGTATTTT.

This clone is a singleton in its sample. V usage is TRBV5-1 and J usage is TRBJ2-3; possibly TRBD2 for D (7 bases). Germline CDR1 and CDR2: SGHRS and YFSETQ. This CDR3 spans 16 amino acids. The germline V and J ends were trimmed by 0 bases and 4 bases, with 15 bases remaining between them. In DNA form, the CDR3 reads TGCGCCAGCAGCTTGGGGTTCCGGGGGGCGGCAGATACGCAGTATTTT. It translates to CASSLGFRGAADTQYF. The whole variable domain, remainder taken from reference TRBV5-1 and TRBJ2-3, is KAGVTQTPRYLIKTRGQQVTLSCSPISGHRSVSWYQQTPGQGLQFLFEYFSETQRNKGNFPGRFSGRQFSNSRSEMNVSTLELGDSALYLCASSLGFRGAADTQYFGPGTRLTVL.

The chain has TRBV7-3 and TRBJ2-1; 13 bases agree with TRBD2. Germline assignment: CDR1 SGHTA and CDR2 FQGTGA. The J segment lost 8 bases and the V segment lost 4 bases, leaving 8 bases of the junction unmatched. This CDR3 contains 16 residues. CDR3 amino acids: CASSSTSGGAQYEQFF. CDR3 bases: TGTGCCAGCAGCTCCACTAGCGGGGGGGCCCAGTATGAGCAGTTCTTC. The entire variable domain, with the rest obtained from reference TRBV7-3 and TRBJ2-1, is as follows: GAGVSQTPSNKVTEKGKYVELRCDPISGHTALYWYRQSLGQGPEFLIYFQGTGAADDSGLPNDRFFAVRPEGSVSTLKIQRTERGDSAVYLCASSSTSGGAQYEQFFGPGTRLTVL.